These 12 T cell receptor beta chains were all obtained from the same sample, sequenced in a study of blood T cell repertoires in COVID-19. Libraries were prepared by immunoSEQ multiplex PCR; TCRdb keeps only in-frame clonotypes and omits some of them. The sample yields about 82,000 clones, 80% to 90% seen once. The sequenced material came from peripheral blood. The source of these receptors is an older woman with acute or convalescent COVID-19.

The V and J genes are TRBV30 and TRBJ1-1, with a weak D call TRBD1 (6 bases). This CDR3 has 13 amino acids. V lost 0 bases to trimming and J lost 10 bases, with 15 bases between them. The germline V gene has CDR1 GTSNPN and CDR2 SVGIG (reference sequence). The CDR3 protein is CAWSVLGGLAAFF. CDR3 in DNA: TGTGCCTGGAGTGTACTAGGGGGATTAGCAGCTTTCTTT.

This chain connects TRBV5-1 to TRBJ1-5, with 7 bases aligning to TRBD1. Germline V CDR1 and CDR2: SGHRS, YFSETQ. J was trimmed by 5 bases and V by 0 bases; bases with no gene match: 8. The CDR3 consists of 16 residues. CDR3 sequence: CASSLGIGQADQPQHF. DNA of the CDR3: TGCGCCAGCAGCTTGGGAATCGGACAGGCCGATCAGCCCCAGCATTTT.

This chain joins TRBV5-1 and TRBJ2-3; 10 bases fit TRBD2. Germline V gene data show CDR1 as SGHRS and CDR2 as YFSETQ. J gave up 5 bases and V 4 bases, and 7 bases lay outside the gene matches. This CDR3 has 15 amino acids. This CDR3 reads CASSASGRGEDTQYF. CDR3 sequence (DNA): TGCGCCAGCAGCGCGAGCGGGAGGGGGGAAGATACGCAGTATTTT.

V and J are TRBV11-3 and TRBJ1-1; D remains ambiguous. Between the trimmed V and J ends, which lost 5 bases and 5 bases, there was a span of 21 bases. The CDR3 covers 16 residues. Germline-derived CDR1 and CDR2 are SGHNT and YENEEA. The CDR3, as DNA: TGTGCCAGCAGCATCCGAAGCGGAGGGAGTCGGACTGAAGCTTTCTTT. Amino acids: CASSIRSGGSRTEAFF.

The chain couples TRBV9 to TRBJ2-1; possible D gene TRBD1, 5 bases. This CDR3 has 14 residues. V was shortened by 0 bases and J by 3 bases, with 7 bases between the two germline ends. Germline CDR1 and CDR2: SGDLS and YYNGEE. The DNA of the CDR3 is TGTGCCAGCAGCGTAGGGGGCGACTACAATGAGCAGTTCTTC. Amino acid sequence: CASSVGGDYNEQFF. Full variable domain (rest looked up from reference TRBV9 and TRBJ2-1): DSGVTQTPKHLITATGQRVTLRCSPRSGDLSVYWYQQSLDQGLQFLIQYYNGEERAKGNILERFSAQQFPDLHSELNLSSLELGDSALYFCASSVGGDYNEQFFGPGTRLTVL.

The rearrangement links TRBV5-1 to TRBJ1-2; 9 bases are shared with TRBD1. The CDR3 covers 16 residues. CDR1 SGHRS and CDR2 YFSETQ come from the germline V gene. V was pared by 1 base and J by 6 bases, with 10 bases of the junction left unmatched. This chain's CDR3 is CASSLLPGQGFDGYTF. DNA of the CDR3: TGCGCCAGCAGCTTGTTACCGGGACAGGGTTTCGATGGCTACACCTTC.

This rearrangement joins TRBV9 to TRBJ1-1, with D unclear. Trimming took 8 bases from V and 1 from J, leaving 24 bases between them. Germline V gives CDR1 SGDLS, CDR2 YYNGEE. The CDR3 is made up of 17 amino acids. Written as DNA, the CDR3 is TGTGCCAGTTCGATCCGACCCTCAATGCGCGGGAACACTGAAGCTTTCTTT. It is translated as CASSIRPSMRGNTEAFF.

The chain carries TRBV23-1 and TRBJ1-3, with D unclear. TRBV23-1 is recorded as an ORF, its role being uncertain. This CDR3 contains 15 residues. V lost 3 bases and J 0 bases, leaving 9 bases between the germline ends. The CDR3 region has the DNA TGCGCCAGCAGTCAGCGTAGATGCTCTGGAAACACCATATATTTT. Translating gives CASSQRRCSGNTIYF.

The rearrangement links TRBV27 to TRBJ2-2, with 9 nucleotides matching TRBD1. Unmatched junction bases numbered 7, after V lost 1 base and J lost 4 bases. CDR3 length equals 17 residues. CDR1 and CDR2 from the germline V gene are MNHEY and SMNVEV (reference sequence). The CDR3 spells CASSLYGTGSSTGELFF. DNA for the CDR3: TGTGCCAGCAGTTTATACGGGACAGGGTCGAGCACCGGGGAGCTGTTTTTT.

V is TRBV10-3 and J is TRBJ1-2; 7 bases match TRBD1. The CDR3 is made up of 15 amino acids. Germline loops: CDR1 ENHRY, CDR2 SYGVKD. The V segment lost 4 bases and the J segment 3 bases; nucleotides outside the gene matches: 8. CDR3 sequence (DNA): TGTGCCATCAGTGCGGTGAGGCAGGGGGACTATGGCTACACCTTC. Amino acid sequence: CAISAVRQGDYGYTF.

The gene calls are TRBV9 and TRBJ2-7, with 8 bases that match TRBD1. The CDR3 covers 14 residues. CDR1 is SGDLS, CDR2 YYNGEE, per germline. V lost 2 bases and J lost 2; bases outside the gene matches: 3. DNA of the CDR3: TGTGCCAGCAGCGTTGGGGACAGGACCTACGAGCAGTACTTC. This translates into CASSVGDRTYEQYF.

The rearrangement uses TRBV4-1 and TRBJ1-3; 7 bases map to TRBD1. The V segment lost 0 bases and the J segment 3 bases; nucleotides outside the gene matches: 5. This CDR3 region has 16 residues. The germline gives CDR1 MGHRA, CDR2 YSYEKL. The CDR3 sequence is CASSQEGTVRGNTIYF. CDR3 nucleotides: TGCGCCAGCAGCCAAGAAGGGACAGTCCGTGGAAACACCATATATTTT.